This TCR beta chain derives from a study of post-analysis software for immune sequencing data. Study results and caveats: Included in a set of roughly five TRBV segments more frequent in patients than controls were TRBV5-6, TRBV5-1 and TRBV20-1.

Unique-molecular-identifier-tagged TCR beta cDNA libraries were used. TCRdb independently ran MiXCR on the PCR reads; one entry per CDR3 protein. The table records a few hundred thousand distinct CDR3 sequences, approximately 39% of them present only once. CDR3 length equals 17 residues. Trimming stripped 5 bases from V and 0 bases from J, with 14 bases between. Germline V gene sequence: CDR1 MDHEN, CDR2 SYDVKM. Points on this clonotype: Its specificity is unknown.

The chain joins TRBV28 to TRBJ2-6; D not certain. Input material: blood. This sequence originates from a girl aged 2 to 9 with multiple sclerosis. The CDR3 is CASSHHYRDSGANVLTF. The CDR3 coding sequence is TGTGCCAGCAGTCATCATTACAGAGACTCTGGGGCCAACGTCCTGACTTTC.